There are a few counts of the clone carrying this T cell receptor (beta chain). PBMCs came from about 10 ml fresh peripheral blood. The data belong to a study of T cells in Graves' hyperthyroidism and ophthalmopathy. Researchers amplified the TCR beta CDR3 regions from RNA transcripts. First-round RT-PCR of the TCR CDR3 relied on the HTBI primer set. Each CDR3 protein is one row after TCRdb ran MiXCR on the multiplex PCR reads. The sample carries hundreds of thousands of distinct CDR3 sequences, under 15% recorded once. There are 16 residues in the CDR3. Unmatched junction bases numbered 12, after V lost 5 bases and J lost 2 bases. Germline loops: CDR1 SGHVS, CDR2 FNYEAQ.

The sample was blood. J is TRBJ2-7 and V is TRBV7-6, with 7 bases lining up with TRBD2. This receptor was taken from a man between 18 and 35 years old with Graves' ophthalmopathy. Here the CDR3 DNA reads TGTGCCAGCAGCCCCGGGAGCAAGGGACTAACCTACGAGCAGTACTTC. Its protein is CASSPGSKGLTYEQYF.